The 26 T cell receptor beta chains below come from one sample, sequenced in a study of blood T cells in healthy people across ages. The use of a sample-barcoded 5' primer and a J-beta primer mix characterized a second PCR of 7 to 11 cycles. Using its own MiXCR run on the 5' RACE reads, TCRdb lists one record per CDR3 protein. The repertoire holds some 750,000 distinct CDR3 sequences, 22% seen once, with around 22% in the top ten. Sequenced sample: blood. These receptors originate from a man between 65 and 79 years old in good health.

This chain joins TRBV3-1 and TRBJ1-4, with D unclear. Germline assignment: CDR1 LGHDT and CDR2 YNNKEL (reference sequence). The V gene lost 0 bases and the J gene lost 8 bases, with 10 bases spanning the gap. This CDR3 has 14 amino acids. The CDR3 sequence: CASSQDTRSEKLFF. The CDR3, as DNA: TGTGCCAGCAGCCAAGATACAAGGTCAGAAAAACTGTTTTTT.

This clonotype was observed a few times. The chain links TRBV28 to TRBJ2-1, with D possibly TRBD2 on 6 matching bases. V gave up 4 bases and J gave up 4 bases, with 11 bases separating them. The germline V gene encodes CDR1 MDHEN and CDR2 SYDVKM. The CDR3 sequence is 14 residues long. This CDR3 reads CASSWGVEYNEQFF. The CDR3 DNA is TGTGCCAGCAGTTGGGGGGTTGAATACAATGAGCAGTTCTTC.

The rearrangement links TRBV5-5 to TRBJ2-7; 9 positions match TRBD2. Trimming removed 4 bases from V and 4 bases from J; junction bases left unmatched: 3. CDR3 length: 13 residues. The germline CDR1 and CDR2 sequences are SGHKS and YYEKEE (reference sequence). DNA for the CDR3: TGTGCCAGCAGCCTGACTAGCGGATACGAGCAGTACTTC. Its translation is CASSLTSGYEQYF.

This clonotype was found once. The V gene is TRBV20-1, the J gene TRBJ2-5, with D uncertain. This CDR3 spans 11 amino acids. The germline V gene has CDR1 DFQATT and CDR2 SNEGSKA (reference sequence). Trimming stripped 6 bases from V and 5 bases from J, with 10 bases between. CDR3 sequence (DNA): TGCAGTGCCTGGGGAATCGAGACCCAGTACTTC. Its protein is CSAWGIETQYF.

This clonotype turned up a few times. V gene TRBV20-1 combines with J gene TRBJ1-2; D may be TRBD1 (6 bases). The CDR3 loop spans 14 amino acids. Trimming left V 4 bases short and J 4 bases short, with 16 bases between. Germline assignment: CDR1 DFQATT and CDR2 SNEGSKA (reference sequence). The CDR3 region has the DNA TGCAGTGCTACCCTGGCAGGGGAGGGCTATGGCTACACCTTC. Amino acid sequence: CSATLAGEGYGYTF.

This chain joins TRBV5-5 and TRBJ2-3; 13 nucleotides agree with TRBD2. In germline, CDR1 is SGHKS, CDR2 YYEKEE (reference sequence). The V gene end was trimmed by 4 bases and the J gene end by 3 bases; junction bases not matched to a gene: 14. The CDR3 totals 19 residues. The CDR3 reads CASSPGTSGITSSTDTQYF. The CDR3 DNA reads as TGTGCCAGCAGCCCCGGGACTAGCGGGATAACTTCTAGTACAGATACGCAGTATTTT.

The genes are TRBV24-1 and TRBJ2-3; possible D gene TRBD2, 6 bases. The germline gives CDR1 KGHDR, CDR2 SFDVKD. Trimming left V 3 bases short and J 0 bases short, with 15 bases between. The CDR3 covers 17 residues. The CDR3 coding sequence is TGTGCCACCAGTGATCCCCGGGGAGGCTCTAGCACAGATACGCAGTATTTT. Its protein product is CATSDPRGGSSTDTQYF.

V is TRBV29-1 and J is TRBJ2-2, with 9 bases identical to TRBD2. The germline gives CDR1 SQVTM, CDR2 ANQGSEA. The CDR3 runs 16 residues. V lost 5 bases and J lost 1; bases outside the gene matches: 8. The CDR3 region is CSVSGKAGGNTGELFF. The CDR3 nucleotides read TGCAGCGTTTCGGGTAAAGCGGGGGGGAACACCGGGGAGCTGTTTTTT.

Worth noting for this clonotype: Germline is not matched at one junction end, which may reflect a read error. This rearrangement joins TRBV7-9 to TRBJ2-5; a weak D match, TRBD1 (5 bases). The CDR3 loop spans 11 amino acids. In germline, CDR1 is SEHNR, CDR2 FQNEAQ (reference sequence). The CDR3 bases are TGTGCCAACAGCTTCGGACAAAAGAGGTTCTTC. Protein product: CANSFGQKRFF.

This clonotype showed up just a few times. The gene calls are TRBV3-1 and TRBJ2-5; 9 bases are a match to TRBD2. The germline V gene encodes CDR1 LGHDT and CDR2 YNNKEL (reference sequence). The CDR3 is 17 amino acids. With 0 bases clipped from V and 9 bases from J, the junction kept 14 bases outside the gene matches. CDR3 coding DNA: TGTGCCAGCAGCCAAGATTCGTTAGCGGGAGTCAGTTCATCCCAGTACTTC. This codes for CASSQDSLAGVSSSQYF.

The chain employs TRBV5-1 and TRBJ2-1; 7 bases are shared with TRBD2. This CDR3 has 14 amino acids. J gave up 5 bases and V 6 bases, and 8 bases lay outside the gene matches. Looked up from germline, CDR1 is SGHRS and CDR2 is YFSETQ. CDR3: CASKVQAGNNEQFF. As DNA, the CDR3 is TGCGCCAGCAAGGTTCAAGCGGGAAACAATGAGCAGTTCTTC.

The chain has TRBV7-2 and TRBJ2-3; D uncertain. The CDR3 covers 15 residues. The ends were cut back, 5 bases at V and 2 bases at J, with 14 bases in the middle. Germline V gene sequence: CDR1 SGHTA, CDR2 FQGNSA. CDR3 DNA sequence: TGTGCCAGCAGCCCCTCCCACAGATACACAGATACGCAGTATTTT. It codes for CASSPSHRYTDTQYF.

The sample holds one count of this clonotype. In DNA form, the CDR3 reads TGCAGTGCCTTCGCGACTAGCGGGACGACAGATACGCAGTATTTT. It encodes CSAFATSGTTDTQYF. This chain connects TRBV20-1 to TRBJ2-3, with 11 bases fitting TRBD2. V trimming: 6 bases; J trimming: 3 bases; junction bases outside the gene matches: 8. This CDR3 is built from 15 residues. CDR1 is DFQATT and CDR2 is SNEGSKA in the germline V gene (reference sequence).

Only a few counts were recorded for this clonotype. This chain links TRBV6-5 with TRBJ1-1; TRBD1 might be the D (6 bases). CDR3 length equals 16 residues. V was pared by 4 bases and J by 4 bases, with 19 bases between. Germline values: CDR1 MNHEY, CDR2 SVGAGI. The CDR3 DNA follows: TGTGCCAGCAGTTCAACAGGGAGAATGGTACGCACTGAAGCTTTCTTT. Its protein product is CASSSTGRMVRTEAFF.

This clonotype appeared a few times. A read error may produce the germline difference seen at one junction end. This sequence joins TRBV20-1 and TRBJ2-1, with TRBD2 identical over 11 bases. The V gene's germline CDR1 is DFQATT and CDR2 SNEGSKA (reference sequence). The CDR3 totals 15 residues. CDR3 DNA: TGCAGTGCTAGGCCCCCTAGCGGGAGGCACAATGTGCAGTTCTTC. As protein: CSARPPSGRHNVQFF.

CDR3: CASFSSGLWAHYNEQFF. CDR3 in DNA: TGTGCCAGTTTCTCCAGCGGCCTCTGGGCCCACTACAATGAGCAGTTCTTC. The gene calls are TRBV6-2 or TRBV6-3 and TRBJ2-1; D is perhaps TRBD2 (5 bases). Germline CDR1 reads MNHEY; CDR2 reads SVGEGT. V was clipped by 9 bases and J by 3 bases, with 24 bases between them. The CDR3 runs to 17 residues.

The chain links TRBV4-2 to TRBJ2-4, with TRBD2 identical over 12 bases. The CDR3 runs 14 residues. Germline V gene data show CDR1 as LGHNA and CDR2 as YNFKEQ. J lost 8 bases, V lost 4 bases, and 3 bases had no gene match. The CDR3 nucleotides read TGTGCCAGCAGCCCGACTAGCGGGAGTTACATTCAGTACTTC. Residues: CASSPTSGSYIQYF.

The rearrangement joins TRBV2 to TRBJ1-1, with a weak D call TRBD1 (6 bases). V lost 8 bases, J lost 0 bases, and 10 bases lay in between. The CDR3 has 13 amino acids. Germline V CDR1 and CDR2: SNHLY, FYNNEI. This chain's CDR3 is CASAAGVNTEAFF. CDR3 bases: TGTGCCAGCGCGGCAGGGGTGAACACTGAAGCTTTCTTT.

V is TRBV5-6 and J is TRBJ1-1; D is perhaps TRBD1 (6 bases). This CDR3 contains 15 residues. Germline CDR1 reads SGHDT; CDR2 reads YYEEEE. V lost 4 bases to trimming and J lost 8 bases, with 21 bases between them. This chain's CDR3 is CASSQLSGQGMEAFF. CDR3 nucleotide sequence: TGTGCCAGCAGCCAATTATCTGGGCAGGGGATGGAAGCTTTCTTT.

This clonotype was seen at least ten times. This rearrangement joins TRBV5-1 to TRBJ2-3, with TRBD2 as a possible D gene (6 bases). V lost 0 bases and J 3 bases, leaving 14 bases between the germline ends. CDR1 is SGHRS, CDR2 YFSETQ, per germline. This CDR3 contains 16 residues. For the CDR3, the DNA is TGCGCCAGCAGCTTGGGATGGGGGGATGGGACAGATACGCAGTATTTT. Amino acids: CASSLGWGDGTDTQYF.

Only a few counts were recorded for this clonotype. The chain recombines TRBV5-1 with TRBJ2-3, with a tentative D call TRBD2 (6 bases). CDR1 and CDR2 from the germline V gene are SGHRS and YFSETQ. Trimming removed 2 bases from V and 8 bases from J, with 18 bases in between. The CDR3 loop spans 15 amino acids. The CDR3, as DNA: TGCGCCAGCAGCTTTCACCAGGGAGGATCAGCTACGCAGTATTTT. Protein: CASSFHQGGSATQYF.

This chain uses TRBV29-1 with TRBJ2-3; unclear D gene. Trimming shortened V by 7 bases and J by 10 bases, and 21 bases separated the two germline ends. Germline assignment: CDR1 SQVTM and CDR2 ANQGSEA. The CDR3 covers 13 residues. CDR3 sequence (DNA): TGCAGCGCGTTCGGGTCCTTCACGGATGCGCAGTATTTT. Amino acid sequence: CSAFGSFTDAQYF.

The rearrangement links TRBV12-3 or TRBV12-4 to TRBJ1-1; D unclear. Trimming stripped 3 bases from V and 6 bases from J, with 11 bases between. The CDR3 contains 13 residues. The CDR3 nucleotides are TGTGCCAGCAGTTTTCGGAGGTCGTCTGAAGCTTTCTTT. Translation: CASSFRRSSEAFF.

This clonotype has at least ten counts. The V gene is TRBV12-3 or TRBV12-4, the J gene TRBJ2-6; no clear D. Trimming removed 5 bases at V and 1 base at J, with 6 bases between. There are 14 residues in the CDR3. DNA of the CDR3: TGTGCCAGCAGTCCGCATTCTGGGGCCAACGTCCTGACTTTC. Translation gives CASSPHSGANVLTF.

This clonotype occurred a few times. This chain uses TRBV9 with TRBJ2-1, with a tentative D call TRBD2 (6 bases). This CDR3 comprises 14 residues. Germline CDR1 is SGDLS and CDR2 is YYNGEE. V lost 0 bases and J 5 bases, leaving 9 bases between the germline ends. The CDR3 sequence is CASSVVGGNNEQFF. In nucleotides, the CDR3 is TGTGCCAGCAGCGTAGTAGGCGGGAACAATGAGCAGTTCTTC.

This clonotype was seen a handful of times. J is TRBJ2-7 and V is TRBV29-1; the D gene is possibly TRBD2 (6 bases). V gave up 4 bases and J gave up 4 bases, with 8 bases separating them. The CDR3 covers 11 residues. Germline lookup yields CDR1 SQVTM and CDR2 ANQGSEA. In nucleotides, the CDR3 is TGCAGCGTTGGGGACTTATACGAGCAGTACGTC. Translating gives CSVGDLYEQYV.